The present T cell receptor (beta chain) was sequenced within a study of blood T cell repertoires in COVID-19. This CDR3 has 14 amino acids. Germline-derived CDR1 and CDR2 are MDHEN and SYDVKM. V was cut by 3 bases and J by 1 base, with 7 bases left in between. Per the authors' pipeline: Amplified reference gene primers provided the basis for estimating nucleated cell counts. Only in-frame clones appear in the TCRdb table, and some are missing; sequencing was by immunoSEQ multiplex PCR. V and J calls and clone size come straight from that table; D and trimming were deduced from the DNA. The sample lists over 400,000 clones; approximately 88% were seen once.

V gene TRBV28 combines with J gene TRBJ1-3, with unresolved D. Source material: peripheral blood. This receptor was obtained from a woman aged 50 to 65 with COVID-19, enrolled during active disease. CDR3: CASSFSRSGNTIYF. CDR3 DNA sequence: TGTGCCAGCAGTTTTTCTAGGTCTGGAAACACCATATATTTT.